Listed below are T cell receptor beta chains from one sample, sequenced in a study of shared clonotypes between healthy human individuals. Some clones are missing from TCRdb's copy, which holds only in-frame ones; the method was immunoSEQ multiplex PCR. Among 470,000 or so clones, roughly 80% were seen once, and the ten largest hold 12%. Source material: PBMCs. The receptors here all came from a woman in her forties in good health. Some clones in this sample may be carry-over from other donors' samples. The CDR3 runs from the conserved cysteine through the conserved F or W. The D gene is left open where the match is weak. Clone size, where shown, is once, few, many, or a class for clones that have expanded.

>TRBD2|-|TRBJ2-1|TRBV6-5
TGTGCCATTGGGGACGGGGCAGCGGGAGGTCGCCAGTTCTTC
CAIGDGAAGGRQFF
>-|few|TRBJ1-4|TRBV2
TGTGCCAGCAGTGGGGTTATCTGGGGAACAAATGAAAAACTGTTTTTT
CASSGVIWGTNEKLFF
>TRBD1|-|TRBJ1-5|TRBV6-6
TGTGCCAGCAGCTACCAGGGGGTTAGCAATCAGCCCCAGCATTTT
CASSYQGVSNQPQHF
>-|once|TRBJ1-1|TRBV27
TGTGCCAGCAGTTTGTATCCGGGACACCCGAACACTGAAGCTTTCTTT
CASSLYPGHPNTEAFF
>TRBD1|-|TRBJ2-7|TRBV5-4
TGTGCCAGCAGCTTGGCACAGGGGTCCTCCTACGAGCAGTACTTC
CASSLAQGSSYEQYF
>TRBD1|-|TRBJ1-1|TRBV5-8
TGTGCCAGCAGCTCACAGGGGTTCCGAAACGCTGAAGCTTTCTTT
CASSSQGFRNAEAFF
>TRBD2|many|TRBJ2-7|TRBV28
TGTGCCAGCAGTGACTGGACTAGCGGGACCTACGAGCAGTACTTC
CASSDWTSGTYEQYF
>-|-|TRBJ2-7|TRBV20-1
TGCAGTGCTAGAAGGGTCAGCGAGCAGTACTTC
CSARRVSEQYF
>-|-|TRBJ2-3|TRBV5-1
TGCGCCAGCAGCTTGGGGACTGTCACAGATACGCAGTATTTT
CASSLGTVTDTQYF
>-|-|TRBJ2-7|TRBV5-6
TGTGCCAGCAGCTTGACCACGGCGGGGGAGCAGTACTTC
CASSLTTAGEQYF
>-|-|TRBJ2-3|TRBV7-6
TGTGCCAGCAGCTTAACCTATAGCGGCGGCCGGGATACGCAGTATTTT
CASSLTYSGGRDTQYF
>-|-|TRBJ1-1|TRBV5-1
TGCGCCAGCAGCAGGGGACAAACGAACACTGAAGCTTTCTTT
CASSRGQTNTEAFF
>TRBD2|-|TRBJ2-7|TRBV2
TGTGCCAGTCAGGACCTAGCGGGGATCTACGAGCAGTACTTC
CASQDLAGIYEQYF
>TRBD1|once|TRBJ1-5|TRBV6-1
TGTGCCAGCAATTCTGCAGGGGGCGAACAGCCCCAGCATTTT
CASNSAGGEQPQHF
>TRBD1|-|TRBJ2-5|TRBV7-6
TGTGCCAGCAGCCAGGGGGCAGGCGAGACCCAGTACTTC
CASSQGAGETQYF
>-|-|TRBJ1-1|TRBV9
TGTGCCAGCAGCCCCGGTTACACTGAAGCTTTCTTT
CASSPGYTEAFF
>TRBD2|-|TRBJ2-1|TRBV4-2
TGTGCCAGCAGCCAATATGTAGCGGGAGGGCGGGGTGAGCAGTTCTTC
CASSQYVAGGRGEQFF
>-|few|TRBJ1-2|TRBV28
TGTGCCAGCAGCCCCCCGGCGGGGGATTACTATGGCTACACCTTC
CASSPPAGDYYGYTF
>TRBD1|-|TRBJ2-2|TRBV29-1
TGCAGCGTTGGGGACAGGGGAACCGGGGAGCTGTTTTTT
CSVGDRGTGELFF
>-|-|TRBJ1-1|TRBV7-9
TGTGCCAGCAGCTTTGCCCAGGGCACTGAAGCTTTCTTT
CASSFAQGTEAFF
>TRBD1|-|TRBJ1-4|TRBV7-9
TGTGCCAGCAGCCTTGACAGGGGGGGTAATGAAAAACTGTTTTTT
CASSLDRGGNEKLFF
>TRBD1|-|TRBJ2-5|TRBV6-5
TGTGCCAGCAGCCACCCCATAGACAGGGGGTGGCCCCAGTACTTC
CASSHPIDRGWPQYF
>-|-|TRBJ1-1|TRBV7-8
TGTGCCAGCAGCCCAGGGACTTACACTGAAGCTTTCTTT
CASSPGTYTEAFF
>-|-|TRBJ2-3|TRBV18
TGTGCCAGCTCACCATTTGGTGGGAACACAGATACGCAGTATTTT
CASSPFGGNTDTQYF
>TRBD2|once|TRBJ2-1|TRBV10-2
TGCGCCAGCGGACTAGCGGGAGGGCCGGGTGAGCAGTTCTTC
CASGLAGGPGEQFF
>TRBD1|-|TRBJ2-2|TRBV6-5
TGTGCCAGCAGTTCCAGGACAGGGAGGACCGGGGAGCTGTTTTTT
CASSSRTGRTGELFF
>-|-|TRBJ2-7|TRBV28
TGTGCCAGCACTTCTTGGCAGGGTCGAATTATTGCGGGGTCGCTTTACGAGCAGTACTTC
CASTSWQGRIIAGSLYEQYF
>-|-|TRBJ1-1|TRBV11-2
TGTGCCAGCAGCTTCAGACAGACGAACACTGAAGCTTTCTTT
CASSFRQTNTEAFF
>-|-|TRBJ2-7|TRBV6-1
TGTGCCAGCAGTGAAGCAGGAACCTACGAGCAGTACTTC
CASSEAGTYEQYF
>-|-|TRBJ1-4|TRBV2
TGTGCCAGCAGTGACGGGGTTTCGGCCAATGAAAAACTGTTTTTT
CASSDGVSANEKLFF
>-|-|TRBJ1-2|TRBV6-1
TGTGCCAGCAGTGAGACGAACTCGGCTGGCTACACCTTC
CASSETNSAGYTF
>TRBD1|once|TRBJ1-3|TRBV2
TGTGCCAGCAGAGGTAGGGGGCACCTTGCTGGAAACACCATATATTTT
CASRGRGHLAGNTIYF
>TRBD2|-|TRBJ2-7|TRBV6-6
TGTGCCAGCAGTAACGACCAGCGGACTAGCTCCTACGAGCAGTACTTC
CASSNDQRTSSYEQYF
>-|-|TRBJ1-1|TRBV27
TGTGCCAGCAGTCCTACTCAGGGTCACACTGAAGCTTTCTTT
CASSPTQGHTEAFF
>-|-|TRBJ2-3|TRBV4-2
TGTGCCAGCAGCCAAGGCTGGGCTAGCACAGATACGCAGTATTTT
CASSQGWASTDTQYF
>-|few|TRBJ2-2|TRBV29-1
TGCAGCGTTGGACAACAGACCGGGGAGCTGTTTTTT
CSVGQQTGELFF
>TRBD2|-|TRBJ2-7|TRBV7-9
TGTGCCAGCAGCCTTTATAGCGGGAGGGCCTCCTACGAGCAGTACTTC
CASSLYSGRASYEQYF
>-|-|TRBJ2-7|TRBV4-3
TGCGCCAGCAGCCAATCACAGAGCTCCTACGAGCAGTACTTC
CASSQSQSSYEQYF
>-|-|TRBJ2-1|TRBV10-1
TGCGCCAGCAGTGTTGGGACAAGGGGCATCAATGAGCAGTTCTTC
CASSVGTRGINEQFF
>TRBD2|-|TRBJ2-7|TRBV11-2
TGTGCCAGCAGCACTCCGGGACTAGTCAACTACGAGCAGTACTTC
CASSTPGLVNYEQYF
>-|-|TRBJ1-2|TRBV6-6
TGTGCCAGCAGTCCTCACGAGGGGGGCTACACCTTC
CASSPHEGGYTF
>-|-|TRBJ2-2|TRBV27
TGTGCCAGCAGTCTCCCGGGGAGTCTCAGGACCGGGGAGCTGTTTTTT
CASSLPGSLRTGELFF
>-|many|TRBJ1-1|TRBV28
TGTGCCAGCAGACAAAACCTGGGACGGAGGAACACTGAAGCTTTCTTT
CASRQNLGRRNTEAFF
>-|-|TRBJ1-1|TRBV6-6
TGTGCCACCTCACCCGGACGGACTGAAGCTTTCTTT
CATSPGRTEAFF
>-|-|TRBJ2-6|TRBV28
TGTGCCAGCAGTTTCAGGGCGGTCTCTGGGGCCAACGTCCTGACTTTC
CASSFRAVSGANVLTF
>-|-|TRBJ1-3|TRBV28
TGTGCCAGCAGTTCGGGTTATGGGGCCTATAGCTCTGGAAACACCATATATTTT
CASSSGYGAYSSGNTIYF